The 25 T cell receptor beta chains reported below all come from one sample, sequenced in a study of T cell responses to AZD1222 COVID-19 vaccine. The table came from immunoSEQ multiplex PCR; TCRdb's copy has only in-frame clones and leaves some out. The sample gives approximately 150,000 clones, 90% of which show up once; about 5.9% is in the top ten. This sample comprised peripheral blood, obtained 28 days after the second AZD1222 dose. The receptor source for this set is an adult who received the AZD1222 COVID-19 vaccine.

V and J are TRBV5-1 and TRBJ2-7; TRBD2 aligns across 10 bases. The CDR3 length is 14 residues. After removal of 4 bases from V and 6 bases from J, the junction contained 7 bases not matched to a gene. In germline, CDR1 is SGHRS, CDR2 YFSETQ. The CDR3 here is CASSGIAGGSEQYF. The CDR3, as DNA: TGCGCCAGCAGCGGGATAGCGGGAGGATCCGAGCAGTACTTC.

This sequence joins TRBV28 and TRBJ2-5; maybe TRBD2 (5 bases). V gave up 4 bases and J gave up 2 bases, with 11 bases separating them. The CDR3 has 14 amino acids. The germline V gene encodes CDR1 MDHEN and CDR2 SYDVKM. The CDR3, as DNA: TGTGCCAGCAGTTCTAGGACTGGGCAAGAGACCCAGTACTTC. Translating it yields CASSSRTGQETQYF.

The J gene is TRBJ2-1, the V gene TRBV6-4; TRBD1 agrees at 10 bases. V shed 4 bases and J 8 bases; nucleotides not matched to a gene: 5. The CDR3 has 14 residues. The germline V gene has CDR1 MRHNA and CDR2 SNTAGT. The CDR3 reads CASSVDRGRDEQFF. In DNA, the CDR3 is TGTGCCAGCAGTGTCGACAGGGGGCGCGATGAGCAGTTCTTC.

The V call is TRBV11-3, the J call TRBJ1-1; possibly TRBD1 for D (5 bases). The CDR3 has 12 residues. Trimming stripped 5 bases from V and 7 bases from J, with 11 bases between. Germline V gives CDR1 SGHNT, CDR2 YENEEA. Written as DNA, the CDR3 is TGTGCCAGCAGCATGGGACTTCGTGAAGCTTTCTTT. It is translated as CASSMGLREAFF.

In DNA form, the CDR3 reads TGCAGTGCCTCCCCACTGGCTTGGGAGACCTTC. Translating gives CSASPLAWETF. The chain combines TRBV20-1 with TRBJ1-2; D is unresolved. The germline V gene has CDR1 DFQATT and CDR2 SNEGSKA (reference sequence). CDR3 length equals 11 residues. Trimming stripped 6 bases from V and 14 bases from J, with 19 bases between.

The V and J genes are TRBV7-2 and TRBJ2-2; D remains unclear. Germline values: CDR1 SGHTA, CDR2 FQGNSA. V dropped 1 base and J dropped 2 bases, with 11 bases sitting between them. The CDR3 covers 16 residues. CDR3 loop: CASSLVPVSNTGELFF. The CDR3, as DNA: TGTGCCAGCAGCTTAGTGCCGGTATCAAACACCGGGGAGCTGTTTTTT.

The CDR3 sequence: CATSPSGSIYEQYF. The CDR3 nucleotides read TGTGCCACCAGCCCGTCCGGGTCCATCTACGAGCAGTACTTC. This rearrangement joins TRBV24-1 to TRBJ2-7; D call uncertain. Germline V gene sequence: CDR1 KGHDR, CDR2 SFDVKD. V gave up 7 bases and J gave up 3 bases, with 15 bases separating them. The CDR3 covers 14 residues.

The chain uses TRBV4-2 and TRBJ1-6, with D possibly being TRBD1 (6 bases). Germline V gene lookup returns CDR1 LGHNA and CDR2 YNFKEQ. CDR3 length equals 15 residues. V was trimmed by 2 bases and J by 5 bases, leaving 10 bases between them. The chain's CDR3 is CASSQRTADNSPLHF. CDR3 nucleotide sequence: TGTGCCAGCAGCCAACGGACAGCGGATAATTCACCCCTCCACTTT.

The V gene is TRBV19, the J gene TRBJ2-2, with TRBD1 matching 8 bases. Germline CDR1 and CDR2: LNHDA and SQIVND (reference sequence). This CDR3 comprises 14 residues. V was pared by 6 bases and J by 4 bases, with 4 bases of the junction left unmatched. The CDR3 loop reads CASSPDRATGELFF. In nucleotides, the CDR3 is TGTGCCAGTAGCCCGGACAGGGCCACCGGGGAGCTGTTTTTT.

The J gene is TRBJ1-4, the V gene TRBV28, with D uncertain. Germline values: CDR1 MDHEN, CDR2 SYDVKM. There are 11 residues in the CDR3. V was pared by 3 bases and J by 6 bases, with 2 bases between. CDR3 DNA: TGTGCCAGCAGTTTCTATGAAAAACTGTTTTTT. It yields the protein CASSFYEKLFF.

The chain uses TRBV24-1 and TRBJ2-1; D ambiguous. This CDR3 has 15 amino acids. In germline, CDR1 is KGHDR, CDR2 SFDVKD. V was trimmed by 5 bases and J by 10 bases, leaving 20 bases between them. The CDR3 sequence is CATSVVGLTQREQFF. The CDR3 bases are TGTGCCACCAGTGTGGTAGGTCTCACCCAAAGGGAGCAGTTCTTC.

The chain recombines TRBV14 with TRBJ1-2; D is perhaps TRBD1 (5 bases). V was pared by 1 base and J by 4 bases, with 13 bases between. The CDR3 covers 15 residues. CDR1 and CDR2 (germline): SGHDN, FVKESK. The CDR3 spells CASSQGVGPTYGYTF. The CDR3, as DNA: TGTGCCAGCAGCCAAGGGGTGGGACCCACCTATGGCTACACCTTC.

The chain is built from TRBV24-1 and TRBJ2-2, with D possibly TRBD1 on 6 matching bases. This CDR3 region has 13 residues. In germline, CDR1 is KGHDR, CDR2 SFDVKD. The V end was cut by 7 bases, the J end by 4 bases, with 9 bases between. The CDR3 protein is CATRDSSTGELFF. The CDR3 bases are TGTGCCACCAGGGACAGCTCCACCGGGGAGCTGTTTTTT.

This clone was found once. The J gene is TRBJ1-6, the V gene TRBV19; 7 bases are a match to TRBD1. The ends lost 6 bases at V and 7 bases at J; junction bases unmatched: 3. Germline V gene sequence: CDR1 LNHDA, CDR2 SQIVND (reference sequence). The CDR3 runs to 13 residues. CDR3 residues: CASRTTGNSPLHF. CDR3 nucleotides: TGTGCCAGTAGAACGACAGGGAATTCACCCCTCCACTTT.

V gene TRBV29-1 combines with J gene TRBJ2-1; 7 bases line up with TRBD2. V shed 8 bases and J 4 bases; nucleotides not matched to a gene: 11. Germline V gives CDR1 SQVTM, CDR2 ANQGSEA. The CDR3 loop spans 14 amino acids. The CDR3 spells CSTRVSGVYNEQFF. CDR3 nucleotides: TGCAGCACTCGAGTAAGCGGGGTTTACAATGAGCAGTTCTTC.

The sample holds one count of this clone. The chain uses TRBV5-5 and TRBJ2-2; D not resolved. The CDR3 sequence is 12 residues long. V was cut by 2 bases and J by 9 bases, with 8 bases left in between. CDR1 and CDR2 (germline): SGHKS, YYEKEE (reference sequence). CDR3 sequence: CASSLAARELFF. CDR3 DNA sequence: TGTGCCAGCAGCTTAGCTGCCAGGGAGCTGTTTTTT.

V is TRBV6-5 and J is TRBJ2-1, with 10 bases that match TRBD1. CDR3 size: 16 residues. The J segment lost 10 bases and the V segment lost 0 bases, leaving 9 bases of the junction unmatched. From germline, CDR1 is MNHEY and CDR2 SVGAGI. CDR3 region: CASSYSTGTGEREQFF. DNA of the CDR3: TGTGCCAGCAGTTACTCGACTGGGACAGGGGAACGCGAGCAGTTCTTC.

The CDR3, as DNA: TGTGCCAGCAGCGTATCGCAGGATCGCAATCAGCCCCAGCATTTT. The encoded protein is CASSVSQDRNQPQHF. The chain combines TRBV9 with TRBJ1-5; D not resolved. The ends were cut back, 1 base at V and 2 bases at J, with 10 bases in the middle. CDR1 is SGDLS, CDR2 YYNGEE, per germline. This CDR3 is built from 15 residues.

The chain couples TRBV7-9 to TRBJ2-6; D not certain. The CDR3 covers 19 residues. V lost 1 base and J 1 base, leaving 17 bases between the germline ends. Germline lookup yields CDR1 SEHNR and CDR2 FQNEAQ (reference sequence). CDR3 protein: CASSLDSKWAVSGANVLTF. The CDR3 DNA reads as TGTGCCAGCAGCTTAGATAGCAAGTGGGCGGTTTCTGGGGCCAACGTCCTGACTTTC.

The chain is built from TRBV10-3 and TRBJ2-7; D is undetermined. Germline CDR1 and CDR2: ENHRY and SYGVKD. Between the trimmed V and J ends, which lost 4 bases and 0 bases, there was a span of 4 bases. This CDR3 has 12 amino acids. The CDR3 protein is CAISGNSYEQYF. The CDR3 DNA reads TGTGCCATCAGTGGTAACTCCTACGAGCAGTACTTC.

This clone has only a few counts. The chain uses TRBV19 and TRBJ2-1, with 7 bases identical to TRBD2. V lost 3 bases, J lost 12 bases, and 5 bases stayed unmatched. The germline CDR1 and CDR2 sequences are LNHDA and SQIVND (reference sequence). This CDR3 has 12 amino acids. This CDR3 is CASSIERGGQFF. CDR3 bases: TGTGCCAGTAGTATCGAGCGGGGTGGGCAGTTCTTC. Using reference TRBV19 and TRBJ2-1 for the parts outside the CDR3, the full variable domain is DGGITQSPKYLFRKEGQNVTLSCEQNLNHDAMYWYRQDPGQGLRLIYYSQIVNDFQKGDIAEGYSVSREKKESFPLTVTSAQKNPTAFYLCASSIERGGQFFGPGTRLTVL.

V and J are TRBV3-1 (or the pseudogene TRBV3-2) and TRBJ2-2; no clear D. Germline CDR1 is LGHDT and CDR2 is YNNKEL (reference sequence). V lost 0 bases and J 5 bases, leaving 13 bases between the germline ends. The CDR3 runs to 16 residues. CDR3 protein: CASSQDPGPSTGELFF. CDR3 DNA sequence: TGTGCCAGCAGCCAAGATCCCGGACCTTCGACCGGGGAGCTGTTTTTT.

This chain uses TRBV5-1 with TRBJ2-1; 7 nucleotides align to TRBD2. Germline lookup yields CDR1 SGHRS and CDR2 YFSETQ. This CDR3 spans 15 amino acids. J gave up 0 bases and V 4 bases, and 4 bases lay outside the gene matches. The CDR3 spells CASSETSDSYNEQFF. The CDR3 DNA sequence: TGCGCCAGCAGCGAAACTAGCGACTCCTACAATGAGCAGTTCTTC.

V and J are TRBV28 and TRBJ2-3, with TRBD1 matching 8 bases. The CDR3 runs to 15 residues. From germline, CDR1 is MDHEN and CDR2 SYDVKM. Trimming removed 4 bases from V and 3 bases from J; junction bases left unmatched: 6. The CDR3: CASSSSGTGTDTQYF. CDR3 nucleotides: TGTGCCAGCAGTTCTTCTGGGACAGGAACAGATACGCAGTATTTT.

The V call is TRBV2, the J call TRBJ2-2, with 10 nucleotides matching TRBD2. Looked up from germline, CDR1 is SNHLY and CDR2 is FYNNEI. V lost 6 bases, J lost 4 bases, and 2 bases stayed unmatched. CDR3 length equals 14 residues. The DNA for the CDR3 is TGTGCCAGCAGACTAGCGGGGACCACCGGGGAGCTGTTTTTT. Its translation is CASRLAGTTGELFF.